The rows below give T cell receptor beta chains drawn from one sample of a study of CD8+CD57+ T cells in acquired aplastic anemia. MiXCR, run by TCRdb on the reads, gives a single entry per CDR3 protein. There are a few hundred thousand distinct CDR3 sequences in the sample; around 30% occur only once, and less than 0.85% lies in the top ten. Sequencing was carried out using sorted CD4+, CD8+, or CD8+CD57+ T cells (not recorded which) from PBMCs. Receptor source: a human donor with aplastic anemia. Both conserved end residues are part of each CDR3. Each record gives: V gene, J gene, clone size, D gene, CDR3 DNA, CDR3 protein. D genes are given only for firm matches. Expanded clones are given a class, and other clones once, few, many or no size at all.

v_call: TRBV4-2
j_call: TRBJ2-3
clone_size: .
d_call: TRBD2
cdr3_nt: TGTGCCAGCAGCCCGGCCGGGACTAGCGGTTTGTACGGCACAGATACGCAGTATTTT
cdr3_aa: CASSPAGTSGLYGTDTQYF

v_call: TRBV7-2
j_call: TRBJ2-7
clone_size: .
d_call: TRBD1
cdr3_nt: TGTGCCAGCAGCCCCTACAGGGGACACTACGAGCAGTACTTC
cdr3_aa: CASSPYRGHYEQYF

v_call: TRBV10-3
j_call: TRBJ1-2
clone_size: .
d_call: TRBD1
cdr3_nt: TGTGCCAGCAGTTACTTGGACAGGGGAAACTATGGCTACACCTTC
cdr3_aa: CASSYLDRGNYGYTF

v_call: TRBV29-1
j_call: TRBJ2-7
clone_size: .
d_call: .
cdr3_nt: TGCAGTGGGCGATGGGGCTCCTACGAGCAGTACTTC
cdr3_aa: CSGRWGSYEQYF

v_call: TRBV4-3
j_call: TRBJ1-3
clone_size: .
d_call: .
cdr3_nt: TGCGCCAGCAGCCAAGATGCGGGGGCTGCTGGAAACACCATATATTTT
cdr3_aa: CASSQDAGAAGNTIYF

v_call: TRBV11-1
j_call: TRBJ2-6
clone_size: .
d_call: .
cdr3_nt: TGTGCCAGCAGCTTAGGGGCCCGGTACATCGGTATACGATCTGGGGCCAACGTCCTGACTTTC
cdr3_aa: CASSLGARYIGIRSGANVLTF

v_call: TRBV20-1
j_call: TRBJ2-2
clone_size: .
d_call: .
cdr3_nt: TGCAGTGCAGAACGGGGCGCCGGGGAGCTGTTTTTT
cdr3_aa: CSAERGAGELFF

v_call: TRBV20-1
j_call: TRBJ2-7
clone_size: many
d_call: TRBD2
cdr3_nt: TGCAGTGCTAGCCCTCAACCGGCACTAGCGGGAGTTCGCTACGAGCAGTACTTC
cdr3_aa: CSASPQPALAGVRYEQYF

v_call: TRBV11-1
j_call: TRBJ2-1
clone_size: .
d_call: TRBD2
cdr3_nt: TGTGCCAGCAGCTTATCGTCAACTAGCGGGAGTCTTGAGCAGTTCTTC
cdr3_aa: CASSLSSTSGSLEQFF

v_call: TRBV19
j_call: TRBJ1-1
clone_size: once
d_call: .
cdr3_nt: TGTGCCACCCTCCAGGGGAACACTGAAGCTTTCTTT
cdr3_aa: CATLQGNTEAFF

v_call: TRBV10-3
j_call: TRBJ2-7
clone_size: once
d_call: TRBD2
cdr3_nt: TGTGCCAGCAGTGAGGGACTAGCGGGATGCGAGCAGTACTTC
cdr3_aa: CASSEGLAGCEQYF

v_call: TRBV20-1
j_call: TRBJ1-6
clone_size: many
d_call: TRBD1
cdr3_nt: TGCAGTGCTAGACTGGGACAGGCGAATTCACCCCTCCACTTT
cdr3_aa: CSARLGQANSPLHF

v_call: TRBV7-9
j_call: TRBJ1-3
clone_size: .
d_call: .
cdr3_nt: TGTGCCACCACGGATGGAAACACCATATATTTT
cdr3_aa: CATTDGNTIYF

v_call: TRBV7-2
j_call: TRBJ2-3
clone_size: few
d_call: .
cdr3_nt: TGTGCCAGCAGCAGGATTACAGATACGCAGTATTTT
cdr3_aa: CASSRITDTQYF

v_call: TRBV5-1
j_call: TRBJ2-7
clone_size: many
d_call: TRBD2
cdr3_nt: TGCGCCAGCAGCTCTGCTAGCGGCTACGAGCAGTACTTC
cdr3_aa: CASSSASGYEQYF

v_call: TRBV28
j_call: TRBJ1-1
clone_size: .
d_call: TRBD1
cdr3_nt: TGTGCCAGCAGTCCCCATGACAGGGCGAACACTGAAGCTTTCTTT
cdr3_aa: CASSPHDRANTEAFF

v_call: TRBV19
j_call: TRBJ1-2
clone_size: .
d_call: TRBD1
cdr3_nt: TGTGCCAGTAACCGCAGGGGGCGAGTGGGTGGCTACACCTTC
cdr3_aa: CASNRRGRVGGYTF

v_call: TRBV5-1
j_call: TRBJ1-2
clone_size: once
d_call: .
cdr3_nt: TGCGCCAGCACCGATGGGGGTTCTGGCTACACCTTC
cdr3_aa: CASTDGGSGYTF